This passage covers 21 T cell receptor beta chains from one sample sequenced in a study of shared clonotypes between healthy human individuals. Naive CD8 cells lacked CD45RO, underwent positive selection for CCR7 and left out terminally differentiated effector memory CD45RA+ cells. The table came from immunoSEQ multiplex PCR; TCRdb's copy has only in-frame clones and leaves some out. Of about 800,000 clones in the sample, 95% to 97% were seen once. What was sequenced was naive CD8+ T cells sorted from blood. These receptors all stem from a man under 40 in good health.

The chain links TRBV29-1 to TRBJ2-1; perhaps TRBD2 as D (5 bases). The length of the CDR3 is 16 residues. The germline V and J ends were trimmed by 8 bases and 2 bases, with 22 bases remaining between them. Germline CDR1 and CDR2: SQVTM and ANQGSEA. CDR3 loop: CSTTPWSETTYNEQFF. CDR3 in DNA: TGCAGCACCACTCCCTGGTCCGAGACTACCTACAATGAGCAGTTCTTC.

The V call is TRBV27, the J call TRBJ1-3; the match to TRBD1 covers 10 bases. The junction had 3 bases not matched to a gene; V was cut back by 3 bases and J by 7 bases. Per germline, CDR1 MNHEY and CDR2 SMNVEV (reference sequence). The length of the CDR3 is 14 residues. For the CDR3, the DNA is TGTGCCAGCAGTTTCACGGGACAGGGGAACACCATATATTTT. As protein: CASSFTGQGNTIYF.

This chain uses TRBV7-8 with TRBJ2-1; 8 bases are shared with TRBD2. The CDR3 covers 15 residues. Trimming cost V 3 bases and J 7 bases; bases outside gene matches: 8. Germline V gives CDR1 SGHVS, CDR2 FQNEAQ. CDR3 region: CASSLFAGGGNEQFF. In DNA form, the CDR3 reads TGTGCCAGCAGCTTGTTTGCGGGAGGCGGTAATGAGCAGTTCTTC.

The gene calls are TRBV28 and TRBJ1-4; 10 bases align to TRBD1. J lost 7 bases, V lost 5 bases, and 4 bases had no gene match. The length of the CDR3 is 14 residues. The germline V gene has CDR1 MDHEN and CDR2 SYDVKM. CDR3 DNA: TGTGCCAGCAGTCTGGGACAGGGGAGTGAAAAACTGTTTTTT. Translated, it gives CASSLGQGSEKLFF.

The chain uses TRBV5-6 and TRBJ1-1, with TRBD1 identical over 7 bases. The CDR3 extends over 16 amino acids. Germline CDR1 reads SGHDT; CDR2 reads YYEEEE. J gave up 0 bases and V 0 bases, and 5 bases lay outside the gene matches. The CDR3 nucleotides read TGTGCCAGCAGCTTGGACAGGGGTTGGGTGAACACTGAAGCTTTCTTT. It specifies CASSLDRGWVNTEAFF.

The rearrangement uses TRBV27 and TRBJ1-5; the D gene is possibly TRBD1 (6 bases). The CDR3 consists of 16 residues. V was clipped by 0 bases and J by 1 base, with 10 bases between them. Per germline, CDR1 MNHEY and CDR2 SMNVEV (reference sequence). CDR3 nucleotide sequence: TGTGCCAGCAGTTTATCCCCCGGACAGAGCAATCAGCCCCAGCATTTT. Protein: CASSLSPGQSNQPQHF.

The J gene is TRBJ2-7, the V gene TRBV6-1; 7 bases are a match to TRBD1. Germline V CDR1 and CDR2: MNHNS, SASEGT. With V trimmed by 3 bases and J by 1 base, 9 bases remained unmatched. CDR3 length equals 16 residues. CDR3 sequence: CASSDPGTVLSYEQYF. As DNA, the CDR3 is TGTGCCAGCAGTGACCCTGGGACAGTTTTATCCTACGAGCAGTACTTC.

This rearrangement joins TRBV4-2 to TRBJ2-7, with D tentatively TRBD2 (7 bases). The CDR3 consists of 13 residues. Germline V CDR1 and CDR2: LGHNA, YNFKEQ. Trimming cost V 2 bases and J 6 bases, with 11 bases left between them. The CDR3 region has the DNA TGTGCCAGCAGCCAATTAAGGGGGGGCGAGCAGTACTTC. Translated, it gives CASSQLRGGEQYF.

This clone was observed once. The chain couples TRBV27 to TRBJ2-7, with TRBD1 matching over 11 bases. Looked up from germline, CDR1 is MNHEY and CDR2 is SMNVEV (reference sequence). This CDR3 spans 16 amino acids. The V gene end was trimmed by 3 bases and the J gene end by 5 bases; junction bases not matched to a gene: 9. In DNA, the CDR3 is TGTGCCAGCAGTTTCGGACAGGGGGCGCGAGGCGACGAGCAGTACTTC. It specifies CASSFGQGARGDEQYF.

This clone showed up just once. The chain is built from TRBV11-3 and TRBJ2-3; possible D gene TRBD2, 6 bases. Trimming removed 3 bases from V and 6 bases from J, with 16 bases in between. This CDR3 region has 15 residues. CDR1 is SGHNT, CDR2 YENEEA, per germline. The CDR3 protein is CASSLRDSGYDTQYF. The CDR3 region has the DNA TGTGCCAGCAGCTTGAGAGACAGCGGGTACGATACGCAGTATTTT.

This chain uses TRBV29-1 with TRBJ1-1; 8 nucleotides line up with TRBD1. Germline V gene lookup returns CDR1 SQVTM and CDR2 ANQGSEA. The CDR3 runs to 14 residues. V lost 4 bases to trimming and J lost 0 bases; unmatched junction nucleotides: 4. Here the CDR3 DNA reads TGCAGCGTTGTTCGGACAGGGTTGAACACTGAAGCTTTCTTT. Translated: CSVVRTGLNTEAFF.

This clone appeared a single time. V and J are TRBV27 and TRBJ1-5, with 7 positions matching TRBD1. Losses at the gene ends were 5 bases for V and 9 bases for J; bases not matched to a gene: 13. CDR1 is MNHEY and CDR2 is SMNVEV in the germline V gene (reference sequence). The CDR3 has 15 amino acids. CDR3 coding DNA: TGTGCCAGCAGTAAACTACAGGGGTTAGTGTGGCCCCAGCATTTT. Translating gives CASSKLQGLVWPQHF.

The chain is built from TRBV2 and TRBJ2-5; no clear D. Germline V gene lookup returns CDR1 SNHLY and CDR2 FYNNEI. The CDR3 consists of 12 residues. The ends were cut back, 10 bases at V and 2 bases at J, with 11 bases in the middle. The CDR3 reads CATPGQQETQYF. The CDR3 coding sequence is TGTGCCACCCCCGGGCAGCAAGAGACCCAGTACTTC. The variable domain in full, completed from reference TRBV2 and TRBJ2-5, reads EPEVTQTPSHQVTQMGQEVILRCVPISNHLYFYWYRQILGQKVEFLVSFYNNEISEKSEIFDDQFSVERPDGSNFTLKIRSTKLEDSAMYFCATPGQQETQYFGPGTRLLVL.

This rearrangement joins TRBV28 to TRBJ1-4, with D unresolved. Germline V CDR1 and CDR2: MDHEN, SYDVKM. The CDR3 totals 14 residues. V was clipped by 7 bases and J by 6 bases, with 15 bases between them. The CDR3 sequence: CASTFRLRHEKLFF. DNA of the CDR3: TGTGCCAGCACGTTCAGACTCCGGCATGAAAAACTGTTTTTT.

The DNA of the CDR3 is TGTGCCAGCAGGGACCCCCGGGCTGACTATGGCTACACCTTC. This gives the protein CASRDPRADYGYTF. The genes are TRBV27 and TRBJ1-2; no clear D. The V gene lost 6 bases and the J gene lost 3 bases, with 14 bases spanning the gap. This CDR3 comprises 14 residues. Germline V gene lookup returns CDR1 MNHEY and CDR2 SMNVEV (reference sequence).

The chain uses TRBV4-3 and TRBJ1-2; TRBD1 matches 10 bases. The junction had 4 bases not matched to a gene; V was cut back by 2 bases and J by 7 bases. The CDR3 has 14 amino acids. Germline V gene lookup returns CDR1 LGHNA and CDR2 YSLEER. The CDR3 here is CASSQSTGGAGYTF. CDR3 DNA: TGCGCCAGCAGCCAATCGACAGGGGGCGCTGGCTACACCTTC.

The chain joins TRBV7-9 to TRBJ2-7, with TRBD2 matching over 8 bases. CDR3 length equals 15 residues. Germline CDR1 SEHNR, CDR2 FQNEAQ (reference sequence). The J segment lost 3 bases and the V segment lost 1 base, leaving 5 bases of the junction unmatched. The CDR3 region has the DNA TGTGCCAGCAGCTTAGTGGGGACTAGAGACTACGAGCAGTACTTC. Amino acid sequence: CASSLVGTRDYEQYF. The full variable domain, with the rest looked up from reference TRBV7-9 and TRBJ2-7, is DTGVSQNPRHKITKRGQNVTFRCDPISEHNRLYWYRQTLGQGPEFLTYFQNEAQLEKSRLLSDRFSAERPKGSFSTLEIQRTEQGDSAMYLCASSLVGTRDYEQYFGPGTRLTVT.

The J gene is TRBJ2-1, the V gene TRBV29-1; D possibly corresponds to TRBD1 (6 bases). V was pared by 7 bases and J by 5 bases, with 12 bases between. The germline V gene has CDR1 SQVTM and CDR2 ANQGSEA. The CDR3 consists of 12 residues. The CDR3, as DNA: TGCAGCGCCGAGGACAGCGACAATGAGCAGTTCTTC. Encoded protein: CSAEDSDNEQFF.

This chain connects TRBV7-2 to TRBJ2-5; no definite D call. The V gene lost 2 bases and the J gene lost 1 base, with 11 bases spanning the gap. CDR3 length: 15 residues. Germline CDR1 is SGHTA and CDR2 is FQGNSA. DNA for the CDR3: TGTGCCAGCAGCTTATGGGGTAGCCCCCAAGAGACCCAGTACTTC. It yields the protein CASSLWGSPQETQYF.

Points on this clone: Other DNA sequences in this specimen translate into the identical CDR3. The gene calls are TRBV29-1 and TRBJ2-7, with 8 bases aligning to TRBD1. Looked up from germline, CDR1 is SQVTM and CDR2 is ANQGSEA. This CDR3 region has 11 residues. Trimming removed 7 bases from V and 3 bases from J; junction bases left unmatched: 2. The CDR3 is CSAGQGYEQYF. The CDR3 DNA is TGCAGCGCTGGACAGGGCTACGAGCAGTACTTC.

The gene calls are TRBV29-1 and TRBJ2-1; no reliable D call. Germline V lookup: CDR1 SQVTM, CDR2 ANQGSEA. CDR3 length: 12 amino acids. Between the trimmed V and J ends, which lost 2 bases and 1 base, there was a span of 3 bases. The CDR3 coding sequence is TGCAGCGTTGAATGGTCCTACAATGAGCAGTTCTTC. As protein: CSVEWSYNEQFF.